This T cell receptor beta chain was found in a study of cytomegalovirus exposure and HLA in healthy donors. Study-level findings and limits: Earlier findings revealed that most TCR beta V segments proved productive either about 87% or about 30% of the time. Most TCR sequences were uncommon, yet certain public TCRs appeared in many donors. Sequencing depth roughly uniform across donors was assumed in presence/absence analyses.

Germline V gene data show CDR1 as SGDLS and CDR2 as YYNGEE. The CDR3 consists of 16 residues. J was trimmed by 9 bases and V by 3 bases; bases with no gene match: 9. In regard to this clone: Its matching antigen is unknown.

Primers included in the PCR were 60 Vbeta and 13 Jbeta primers. Only in-frame clones appear in the TCRdb table, and some are missing; sequencing was by immunoSEQ multiplex PCR. The table for this sample gives 130,000 to 150,000 clones. Material for sequencing was PBMCs. The chain uses TRBV9 and TRBJ2-1, with 13 bases matching TRBD2. The TCR was taken from a male donor in good health and CMV-seronegative. Here the CDR3 reads CASSALGTSGNTEQFF. The CDR3 DNA reads as TGTGCCAGCAGCGCCTTAGGGACTAGCGGGAACACTGAGCAGTTCTTC.